These T cell receptor beta chains were read from a single sample in a study of T cell responses to AZD1222 COVID-19 vaccine. The protocol was immunoSEQ multiplex PCR, while the TCRdb copy is restricted to in-frame clones and leaves out a portion. Found here are fewer than 120,000 clones, 70% to 90% of them singletons; the top ten hold 3.2%. The material was peripheral blood, obtained on day 0 of AZD1222 vaccination. The source of these receptors is an adult in good health. Each CDR3 is given with its conserved first and last residue. Fields, in order: J gene, D gene, clone size, V gene, CDR3 DNA, CDR3 protein. D genes are given only for firm matches. Clone size is not always given. Where it is, it says once, few, many or a class for expanded clones.

TRBJ1-5	.	.	TRBV6-5	TGTGCCAGCAGCCAGACCCCCAGTAGCAATCAGCCCCAGCATTTT	CASSQTPSSNQPQHF
TRBJ1-4	.	.	TRBV5-1	TGCGCCAGCAGCTTGGCCCAAGGGAGGGGTGAAAAACTGTTTTTT	CASSLAQGRGEKLFF
TRBJ1-5	.	.	TRBV18	TGTGCCAGCTCGGTCGGACAGCCTAATCAGCCCCAGCATTTT	CASSVGQPNQPQHF
TRBJ2-7	.	.	TRBV9	TGTGCCAGCAGCCCCAGAGGAGTGGACGGCTACGAGCAGTACTTC	CASSPRGVDGYEQYF
TRBJ2-6	.	.	TRBV18	TGTGCCAGCTCACCACCGTCTGGAGGGCAGTCTGGGGCCAACGTCCTGACTTTC	CASSPPSGGQSGANVLTF
TRBJ1-1	.	.	TRBV10-3	TGTGCCATCAGCCCTTATGGGACTGAAGCTTTCTTT	CAISPYGTEAFF
TRBJ2-7	.	.	TRBV6-1	TGTGCCAGCAGTGAAGGTCTAGCCTACGAGCAGTACTTC	CASSEGLAYEQYF
TRBJ1-2	TRBD1	.	TRBV29-1	TGCAGCGTTGAAGGGATAGGCGGACAGGGAGGAGGCTACACCTTC	CSVEGIGGQGGGYTF
TRBJ1-1	TRBD1	.	TRBV9	TGTGCCAGCAGTCTAAGGGGGCAGGTGAACACTGAAGCTTTCTTT	CASSLRGQVNTEAFF
TRBJ1-1	.	few	TRBV11-1	TGTGCCAGCAGCTCTACGACGACGGATGACACTGAAGCTTTCTTT	CASSSTTTDDTEAFF
TRBJ2-7	.	.	TRBV7-2	TGTGCCAGCAGCGCTAGAATACAGGGCCACGAGCAGTACTTC	CASSARIQGHEQYF